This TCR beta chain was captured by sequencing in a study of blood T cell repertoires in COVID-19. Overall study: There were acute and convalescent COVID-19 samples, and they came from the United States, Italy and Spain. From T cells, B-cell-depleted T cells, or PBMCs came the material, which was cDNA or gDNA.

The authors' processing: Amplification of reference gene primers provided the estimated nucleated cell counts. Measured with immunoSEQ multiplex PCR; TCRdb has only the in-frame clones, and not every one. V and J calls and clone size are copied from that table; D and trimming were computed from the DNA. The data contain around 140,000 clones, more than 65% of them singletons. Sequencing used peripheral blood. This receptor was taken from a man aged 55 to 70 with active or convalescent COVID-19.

Here the CDR3 reads CASSRISGQSGAGNTIYF. The CDR3 DNA is TGTGCCAGCAGCCGAATTTCGGGACAATCTGGCGCTGGAAACACCATATATTTT. This chain uses TRBV6-6 with TRBJ1-3; D is perhaps TRBD1 (6 bases). The germline V gene has CDR1 MNHNY and CDR2 SVGAGI (reference sequence). The CDR3 runs 18 residues. Trimming shortened V by 6 bases and J by 2 bases, and 23 bases separated the two germline ends.